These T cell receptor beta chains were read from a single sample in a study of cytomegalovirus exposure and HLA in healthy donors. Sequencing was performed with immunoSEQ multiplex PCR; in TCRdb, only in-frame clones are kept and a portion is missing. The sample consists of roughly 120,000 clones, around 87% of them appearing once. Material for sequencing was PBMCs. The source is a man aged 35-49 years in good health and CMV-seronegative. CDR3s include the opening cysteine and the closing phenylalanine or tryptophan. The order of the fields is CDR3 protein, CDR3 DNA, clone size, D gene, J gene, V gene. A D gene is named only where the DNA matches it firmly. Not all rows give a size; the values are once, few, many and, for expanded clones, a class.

cdr3_aa: CASSQGTAAGEAFF
cdr3_nt: TGTGCCAGCAGCCAAGGGACAGCGGCGGGTGAAGCTTTCTTT
clone_size: -
d_call: TRBD1
j_call: TRBJ1-1
v_call: TRBV7-8

cdr3_aa: CASSPRGGGYTF
cdr3_nt: TGTGCCAGCAGCCCCCGGGGGGGCGGATACACCTTC
clone_size: once
d_call: -
j_call: TRBJ1-2
v_call: TRBV9

cdr3_aa: CASSLRLTRREKLFF
cdr3_nt: TGTGCCAGCAGCTTGAGACTAACTAGAAGGGAAAAACTGTTTTTT
clone_size: -
d_call: -
j_call: TRBJ1-4
v_call: TRBV5-6

cdr3_aa: CSVVGLAGRPDTQYF
cdr3_nt: TGCAGCGTTGTAGGCCTAGCGGGGCGCCCAGATACGCAGTATTTT
clone_size: few
d_call: TRBD2
j_call: TRBJ2-3
v_call: TRBV29-1

cdr3_aa: CASSSGLAKQYF
cdr3_nt: TGTGCCAGCAGTTCAGGACTAGCTAAGCAGTACTTC
clone_size: once
d_call: TRBD2
j_call: TRBJ2-7
v_call: TRBV28

cdr3_aa: CASSRQGEQETQYF
cdr3_nt: TGTGCCAGCAGTCGACAGGGAGAACAAGAGACCCAGTACTTC
clone_size: -
d_call: TRBD1
j_call: TRBJ2-5
v_call: TRBV2

cdr3_aa: CSARPGIKAFF
cdr3_nt: TGCAGTGCAAGACCAGGGATAAAAGCTTTCTTT
clone_size: -
d_call: -
j_call: TRBJ1-1
v_call: TRBV20-1

cdr3_aa: CACREQTSYNEQFF
cdr3_nt: TGTGCCTGCCGCGAACAGACCTCCTACAATGAGCAGTTCTTC
clone_size: -
d_call: -
j_call: TRBJ2-1
v_call: TRBV2

cdr3_aa: CSVKRGFDKVYGYTF
cdr3_nt: TGCAGCGTGAAAAGGGGATTTGACAAAGTCTATGGCTACACCTTC
clone_size: -
d_call: -
j_call: TRBJ1-2
v_call: TRBV29-1

cdr3_aa: CASRETYSYEQYF
cdr3_nt: TGTGCCAGCAGGGAGACGTACTCCTACGAGCAGTACTTC
clone_size: -
d_call: -
j_call: TRBJ2-7
v_call: TRBV28

cdr3_aa: CASRVDRGVGYTF
cdr3_nt: TGTGCCAGCAGGGTTGACAGGGGGGTAGGCTACACCTTC
clone_size: -
d_call: TRBD1
j_call: TRBJ1-2
v_call: TRBV2

cdr3_aa: CASSPRTGLVQQSSGANVLTF
cdr3_nt: TGTGCCAGCTCACCAAGGACAGGGCTGGTCCAACAATCCTCTGGGGCCAACGTCCTGACTTTC
clone_size: -
d_call: TRBD1
j_call: TRBJ2-6
v_call: TRBV18

cdr3_aa: CASSLVLGSSNSPLHF
cdr3_nt: TGCGCCAGCAGCTTGGTTTTAGGGAGTTCGAATTCACCCCTCCACTTT
clone_size: -
d_call: -
j_call: TRBJ1-6
v_call: TRBV5-1

cdr3_aa: CASSLRVAGGSSSYNEQFF
cdr3_nt: TGTGCCAGCAGCTTAAGGGTAGCGGGGGGATCGAGCTCCTACAATGAGCAGTTCTTC
clone_size: few
d_call: TRBD2
j_call: TRBJ2-1
v_call: TRBV7-3

cdr3_aa: CASSPAGDQPQHF
cdr3_nt: TGTGCCAGCTCACCGGCAGGGGATCAGCCCCAGCATTTT
clone_size: -
d_call: -
j_call: TRBJ1-5
v_call: TRBV18

cdr3_aa: CASSESQGANNSPLHF
cdr3_nt: TGTGCCAGCAGTGAATCACAGGGGGCTAATAATTCACCCCTCCACTTT
clone_size: -
d_call: TRBD1
j_call: TRBJ1-6
v_call: TRBV6-1

cdr3_aa: CASSEAREIGMNTEAFF
cdr3_nt: TGTGCCAGCAGTGAAGCGCGGGAAATTGGAATGAACACTGAAGCTTTCTTT
clone_size: few
d_call: -
j_call: TRBJ1-1
v_call: TRBV6-1

cdr3_aa: CASSEGPRSYEQYF
cdr3_nt: TGTGCCAGCAGTGAAGGGCCTCGTTCTTACGAGCAGTACTTC
clone_size: -
d_call: -
j_call: TRBJ2-7
v_call: TRBV6-1

cdr3_aa: CASSQGLAGNNEQFF
cdr3_nt: TGTGCCAGCAGCCAAGGACTAGCGGGGAACAATGAGCAGTTCTTC
clone_size: -
d_call: TRBD2
j_call: TRBJ2-1
v_call: TRBV4-2

cdr3_aa: CASSSEPQTYGYTF
cdr3_nt: TGTGCCAGCAGCTCGGAGCCTCAGACCTATGGCTACACCTTC
clone_size: -
d_call: -
j_call: TRBJ1-2
v_call: TRBV7-2

cdr3_aa: CAITSGGNTEAFF
cdr3_nt: TGTGCCATCACGAGTGGCGGGAACACTGAAGCTTTCTTT
clone_size: -
d_call: -
j_call: TRBJ1-1
v_call: TRBV7-2

cdr3_aa: CASSLDINYGYTF
cdr3_nt: TGTGCCAGCAGCTTGGACATCAACTATGGCTACACCTTC
clone_size: -
d_call: -
j_call: TRBJ1-2
v_call: TRBV14

cdr3_aa: CASMGAGELFF
cdr3_nt: TGTGCCAGCATGGGAGCCGGGGAGCTGTTTTTT
clone_size: few
d_call: -
j_call: TRBJ2-2
v_call: TRBV6-6

cdr3_aa: CSAAGYTEAFF
cdr3_nt: TGCAGTGCGGCAGGGTACACTGAAGCTTTCTTT
clone_size: -
d_call: -
j_call: TRBJ1-1
v_call: TRBV20-1

cdr3_aa: CASKGEGGQWTQYF
cdr3_nt: TGCGCCAGCAAAGGGGAAGGCGGCCAATGGACCCAGTACTTC
clone_size: -
d_call: -
j_call: TRBJ2-5
v_call: TRBV5-1

cdr3_aa: CASSYSTGWNYGYTF
cdr3_nt: TGTGCCAGCAGTTACTCGACGGGGTGGAACTATGGCTACACCTTC
clone_size: -
d_call: -
j_call: TRBJ1-2
v_call: TRBV6-5

cdr3_aa: CASSGTGGPQPQHF
cdr3_nt: TGTGCCAGCAGTGGGACAGGGGGGCCTCAGCCCCAGCATTTT
clone_size: -
d_call: TRBD1
j_call: TRBJ1-5
v_call: TRBV6-1

cdr3_aa: CAISEPGYEQFF
cdr3_nt: TGTGCCATCAGTGAGCCGGGGTATGAGCAGTTCTTC
clone_size: -
d_call: -
j_call: TRBJ2-1
v_call: TRBV10-3

cdr3_aa: CASSLTGGGYEQYF
cdr3_nt: TGTGCCAGCAGCTTGACAGGGGGTGGCTACGAGCAGTACTTC
clone_size: once
d_call: TRBD1
j_call: TRBJ2-7
v_call: TRBV7-6

cdr3_aa: CASSEASGEVVDNSPLHF
cdr3_nt: TGTGCCAGCAGTGAAGCGAGCGGAGAAGTCGTAGATAATTCACCCCTCCACTTT
clone_size: -
d_call: -
j_call: TRBJ1-6
v_call: TRBV25-1

cdr3_aa: CASSEDREGSPLHF
cdr3_nt: TGTGCCAGCAGTGAAGACAGGGAAGGATCACCCCTCCACTTT
clone_size: -
d_call: -
j_call: TRBJ1-6
v_call: TRBV6-1

cdr3_aa: CASSPPGTENSPLHF
cdr3_nt: TGCGCCAGCAGCCCTCCCGGGACTGAGAATTCACCCCTCCACTTT
clone_size: -
d_call: -
j_call: TRBJ1-6
v_call: TRBV5-1